This TCR beta chain was identified in a study of blood T cell repertoires in COVID-19. Study overall: Samples came from the United States, Italy and Spain, spanning acute and convalescent COVID-19. PBMCs, B-cell-depleted T cells, or T cells were the source of the cDNA or gDNA that made up the material.

Under the authors' procedure: Amplifying reference gene primers gave estimates of nucleated cell counts. Sequenced by immunoSEQ multiplex PCR; TCRdb stores in-frame clones only, minus some. V and J calls and clone size are copied from that table; D and trimming were computed from the DNA. The data hold tens of thousands of clones, with around 76% observed a single time. V was shortened by 0 bases and J by 0 bases, with 5 bases between the two germline ends. This CDR3 has 14 amino acids. CDR1 and CDR2 from the germline V gene are SGHTA and FQGNSA. The sequence derives from an elderly woman with active or convalescent COVID-19. J is TRBJ1-2 and V is TRBV7-2, with D maybe TRBD1 (5 bases). Sample: peripheral blood. This chain's CDR3 is CASSLARANYGYTF. The CDR3 DNA sequence: TGTGCCAGCAGCTTAGCCAGGGCTAACTATGGCTACACCTTC. Supplemented by reference TRBV7-2 and TRBJ1-2, the full variable domain reads GAGVSQSPSNKVTEKGKDVELRCDPISGHTALYWYRQSLGQGLEFLIYFQGNSAPDKSGLPSDRFSAERTGGSVSTLTIQRTQQEDSAVYLCASSLARANYGYTFGSGTRLTVV.